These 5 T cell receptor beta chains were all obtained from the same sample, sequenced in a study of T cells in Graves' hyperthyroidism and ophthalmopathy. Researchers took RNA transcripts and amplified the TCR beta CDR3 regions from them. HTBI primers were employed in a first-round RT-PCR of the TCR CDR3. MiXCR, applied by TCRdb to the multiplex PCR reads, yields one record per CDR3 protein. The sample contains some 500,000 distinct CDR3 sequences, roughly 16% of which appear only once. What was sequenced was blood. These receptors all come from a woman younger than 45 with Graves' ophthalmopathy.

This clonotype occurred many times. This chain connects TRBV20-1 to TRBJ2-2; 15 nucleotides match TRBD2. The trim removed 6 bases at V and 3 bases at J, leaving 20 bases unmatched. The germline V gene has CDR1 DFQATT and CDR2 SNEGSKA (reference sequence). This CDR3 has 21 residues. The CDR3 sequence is CSASGQGWTSGRAWDTGELFF. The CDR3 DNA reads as TGCAGTGCGTCGGGACAGGGTTGGACTAGCGGGAGGGCTTGGGACACCGGGGAGCTGTTTTTT.

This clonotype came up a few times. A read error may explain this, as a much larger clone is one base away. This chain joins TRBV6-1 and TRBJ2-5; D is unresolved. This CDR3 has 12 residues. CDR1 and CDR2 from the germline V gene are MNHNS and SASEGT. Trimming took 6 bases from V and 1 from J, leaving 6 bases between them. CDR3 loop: CASSQPQETQYF. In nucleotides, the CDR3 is TGTGCCAGCAGCCAACCCCAAGAGACCCAGTACTTC.

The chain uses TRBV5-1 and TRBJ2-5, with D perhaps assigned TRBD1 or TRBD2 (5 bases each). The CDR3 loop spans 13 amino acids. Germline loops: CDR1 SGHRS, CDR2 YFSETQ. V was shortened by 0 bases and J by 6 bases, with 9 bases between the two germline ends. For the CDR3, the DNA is TGCGCCAGCAGCTTGGTTCGGGGACAGACCCAGTACTTC. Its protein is CASSLVRGQTQYF.

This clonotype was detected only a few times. The CDR3 DNA follows: TGCGCCAGCAGCCAAGAAGCAGGGACAGGCCTTGGTAGATTCACTGAAGCTTTCTTT. Translating it yields CASSQEAGTGLGRFTEAFF. The chain links TRBV4-3 to TRBJ1-1, with 8 bases aligning to TRBD1. The J segment lost 4 bases and the V segment lost 0 bases, leaving 16 bases of the junction unmatched. The CDR3 loop spans 19 amino acids. Germline V gene sequence: CDR1 LGHNA, CDR2 YSLEER.

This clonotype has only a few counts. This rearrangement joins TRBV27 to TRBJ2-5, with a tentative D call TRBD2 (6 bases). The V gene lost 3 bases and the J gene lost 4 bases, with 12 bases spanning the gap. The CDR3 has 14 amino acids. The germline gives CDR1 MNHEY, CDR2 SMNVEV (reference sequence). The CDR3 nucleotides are TGTGCCAGCAGTTTTATAGCGGACGGAGAGACCCAGTACTTC. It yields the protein CASSFIADGETQYF.